Following are 3 T cell receptor beta chains from one sample sequenced in a study of T cell repertoires in cytomegalovirus infection. For these receptors, no antigen is known. Each CDR3 protein is one row after TCRdb ran MiXCR on the reads. The repertoire consists of hundreds of thousands of distinct CDR3 sequences, with around a third occurring once and the leading ten covering around an eighth. The specimen comprised cultured CD8+ T cells from PBMCs, sampled from culture after CMV antigen stimulation. The origin of the receptors is a human donor in good health (CMV status not recorded). Some clones in this sample may be carry-over from other donors' samples.

The chain combines TRBV12-3 or TRBV12-4 with TRBJ2-6; the D is unclear. The CDR3 totals 17 residues. Trimming removed 2 bases from V and 0 bases from J, with 11 bases in between. In DNA, the CDR3 is TGTGCCAGCAGTTTACGAAGGACCGTCTCTGGGGCCAACGTCCTGACTTTC. This gives the protein CASSLRRTVSGANVLTF.

This clonotype was detected only a few times. A read error may account for a junction end that differs from germline. This chain connects TRBV2 to TRBJ1-1, with D perhaps TRBD1 (6 bases). Germline values: CDR1 SNHLY, CDR2 FYNNEI. CDR3 size: 12 residues. The CDR3 DNA reads TGTGCCAGCGGTGGAAGGGGGTTCACAGCCCGGTTC. It translates to CASGGRGFTARF.

This sequence joins TRBV7-8 and TRBJ1-5; no reliable D call. The germline V gene encodes CDR1 SGHVS and CDR2 FQNEAQ. This CDR3 is 15 amino acids long. With 4 bases removed from V and 1 base from J, the gap between germline ends came to 11 bases. CDR3 in amino acids: CASSSERWSNQPQHF. DNA for the CDR3: TGTGCCAGCAGCTCCGAGCGATGGAGCAATCAGCCCCAGCATTTT.